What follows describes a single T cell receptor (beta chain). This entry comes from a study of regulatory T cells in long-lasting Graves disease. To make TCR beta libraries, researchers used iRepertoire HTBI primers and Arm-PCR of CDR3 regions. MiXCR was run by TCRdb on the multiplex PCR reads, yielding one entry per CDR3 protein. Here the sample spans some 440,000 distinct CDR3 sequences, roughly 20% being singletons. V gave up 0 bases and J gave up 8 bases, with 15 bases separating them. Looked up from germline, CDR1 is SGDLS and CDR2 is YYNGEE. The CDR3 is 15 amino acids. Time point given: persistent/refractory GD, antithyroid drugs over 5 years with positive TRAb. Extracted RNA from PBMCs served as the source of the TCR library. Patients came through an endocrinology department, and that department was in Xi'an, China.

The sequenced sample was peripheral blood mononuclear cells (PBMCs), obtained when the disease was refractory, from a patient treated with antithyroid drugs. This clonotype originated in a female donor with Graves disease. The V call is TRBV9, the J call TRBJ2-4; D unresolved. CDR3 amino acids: CASSVGRRSWDIQYF. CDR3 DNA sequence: TGTGCCAGCAGCGTAGGTAGACGGTCTTGGGACATTCAGTACTTC. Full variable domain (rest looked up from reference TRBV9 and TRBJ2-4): DSGVTQTPKHLITATGQRVTLRCSPRSGDLSVYWYQQSLDQGLQFLIQYYNGEERAKGNILERFSAQQFPDLHSELNLSSLELGDSALYFCASSVGRRSWDIQYFGAGTRLSVL.